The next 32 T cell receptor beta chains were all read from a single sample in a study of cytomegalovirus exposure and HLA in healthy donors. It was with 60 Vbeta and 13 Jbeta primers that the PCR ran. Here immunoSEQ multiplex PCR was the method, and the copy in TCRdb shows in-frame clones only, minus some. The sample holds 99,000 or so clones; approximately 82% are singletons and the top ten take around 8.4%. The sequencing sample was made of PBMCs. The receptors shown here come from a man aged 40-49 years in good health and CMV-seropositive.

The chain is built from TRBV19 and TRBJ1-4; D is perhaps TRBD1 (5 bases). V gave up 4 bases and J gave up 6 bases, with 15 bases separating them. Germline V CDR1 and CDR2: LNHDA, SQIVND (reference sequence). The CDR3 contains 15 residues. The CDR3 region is CASSNPQVRDEKLFF. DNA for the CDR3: TGTGCCAGTAGTAACCCACAGGTCAGAGATGAAAAACTGTTTTTT.

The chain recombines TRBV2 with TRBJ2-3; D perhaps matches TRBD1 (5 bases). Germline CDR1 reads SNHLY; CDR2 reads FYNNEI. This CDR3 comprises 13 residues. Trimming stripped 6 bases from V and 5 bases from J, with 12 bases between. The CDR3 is CASSQGGRDTQYF. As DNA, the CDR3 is TGTGCCAGCAGCCAGGGTGGCCGAGATACGCAGTATTTT.

The CDR3 DNA reads as TGTGCTAGTGGTCCCGACTCCCTCGGTGGCTATGGCTACACCTTC. Translating gives CASGPDSLGGYGYTF. The gene calls are TRBV12-5 and TRBJ1-2; D gene unclear. The germline CDR1 and CDR2 sequences are LGHNT and FRNRAP. This CDR3 comprises 15 residues. V lost 5 bases to trimming and J lost 4 bases, with 17 bases between them.

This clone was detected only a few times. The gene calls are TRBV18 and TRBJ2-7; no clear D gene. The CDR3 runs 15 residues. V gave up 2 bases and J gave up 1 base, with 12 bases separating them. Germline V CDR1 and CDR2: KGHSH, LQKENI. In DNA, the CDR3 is TGTGCCAGCTCACCATCCAGGCCAGATTCCTACGAGCAGTACTTC. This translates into CASSPSRPDSYEQYF.

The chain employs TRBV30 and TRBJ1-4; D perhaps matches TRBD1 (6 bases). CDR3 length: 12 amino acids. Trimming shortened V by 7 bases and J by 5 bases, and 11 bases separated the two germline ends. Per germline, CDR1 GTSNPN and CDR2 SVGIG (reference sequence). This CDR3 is CALTDRNEKLFF. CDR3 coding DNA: TGTGCCTTGACTGACAGGAATGAAAAACTGTTTTTT.

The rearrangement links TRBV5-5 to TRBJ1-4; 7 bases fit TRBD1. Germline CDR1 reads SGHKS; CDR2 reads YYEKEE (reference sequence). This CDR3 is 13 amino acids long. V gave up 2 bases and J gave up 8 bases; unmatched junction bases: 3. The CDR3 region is CASSLLGGEKLFF. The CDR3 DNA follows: TGTGCCAGCAGCTTATTAGGGGGCGAAAAACTGTTTTTT. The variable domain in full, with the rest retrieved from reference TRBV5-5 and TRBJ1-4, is DAGVTQSPTHLIKTRGQQVTLRCSPISGHKSVSWYQQVLGQGPQFIFQYYEKEERGRGNFPDRFSARQFPNYSSELNVNALLLGDSALYLCASSLLGGEKLFFGSGTQLSVL.

CDR3 nucleotide sequence: TGTGCCAGCCGAGCCGGGGGATGGATCTACGAGCAGTACTTC. Amino acids: CASRAGGWIYEQYF. The rearrangement uses TRBV5-6 and TRBJ2-7; D may be TRBD2 (6 bases). The V end lost 7 bases, the J end lost 3 bases, and 17 bases lay between the germline ends. Germline lookup yields CDR1 SGHDT and CDR2 YYEEEE. CDR3 length: 14 residues.

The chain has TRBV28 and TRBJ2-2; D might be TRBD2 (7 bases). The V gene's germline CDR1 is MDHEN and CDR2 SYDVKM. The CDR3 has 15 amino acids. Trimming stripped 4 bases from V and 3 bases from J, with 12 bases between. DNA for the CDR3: TGTGCCAGCAGTTCTGGGGGGGCGGACACCGGGGAGCTGTTTTTT. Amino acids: CASSSGGADTGELFF.

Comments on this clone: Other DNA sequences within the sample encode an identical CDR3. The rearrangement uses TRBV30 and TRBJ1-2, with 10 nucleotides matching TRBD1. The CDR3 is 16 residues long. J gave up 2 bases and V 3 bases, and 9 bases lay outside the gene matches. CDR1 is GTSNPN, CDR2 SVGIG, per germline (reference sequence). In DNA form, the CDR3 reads TGTGCCTGGAGCCTCCGACAGGGGGCCGGAAACTATGGCTACACCTTC. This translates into CAWSLRQGAGNYGYTF. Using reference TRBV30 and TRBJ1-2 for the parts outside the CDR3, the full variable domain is SQTIHQWPATLVQPVGSPLSLECTVEGTSNPNLYWYRQAAGRGLQLLFYSVGIGQISSEVPQNLSASRPQDRQFILSSKKLLLSDSGFYLCAWSLRQGAGNYGYTFGSGTRLTVV.

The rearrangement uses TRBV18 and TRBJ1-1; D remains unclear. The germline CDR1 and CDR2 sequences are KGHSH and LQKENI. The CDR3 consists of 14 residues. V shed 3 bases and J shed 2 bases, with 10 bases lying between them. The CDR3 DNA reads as TGTGCCAGCTCACCTCCTACTCTCAACACTGAAGCTTTCTTT. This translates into CASSPPTLNTEAFF.

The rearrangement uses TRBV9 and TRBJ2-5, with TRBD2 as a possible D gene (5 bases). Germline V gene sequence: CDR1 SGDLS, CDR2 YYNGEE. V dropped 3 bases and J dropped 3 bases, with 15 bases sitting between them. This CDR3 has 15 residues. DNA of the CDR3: TGTGCCAGCAGCGCGGGGATCGGCGCGGAAGAGACCCAGTACTTC. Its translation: CASSAGIGAEETQYF.

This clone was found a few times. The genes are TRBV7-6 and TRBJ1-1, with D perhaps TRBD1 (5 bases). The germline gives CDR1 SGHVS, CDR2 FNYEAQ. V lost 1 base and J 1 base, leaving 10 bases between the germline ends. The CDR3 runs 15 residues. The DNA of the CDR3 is TGTGCCAGCAGCTTAGGGCAGGGAACGAACACTGAAGCTTTCTTT. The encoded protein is CASSLGQGTNTEAFF. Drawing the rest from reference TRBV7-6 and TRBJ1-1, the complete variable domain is GAGVSQSPRYKVTKRGQDVALRCDPISGHVSLYWYRQALGQGPEFLTYFNYEAQQDKSGLPNDRFSAERPEGSISTLTIQRTEQRDSAMYRCASSLGQGTNTEAFFGQGTRLTVV.

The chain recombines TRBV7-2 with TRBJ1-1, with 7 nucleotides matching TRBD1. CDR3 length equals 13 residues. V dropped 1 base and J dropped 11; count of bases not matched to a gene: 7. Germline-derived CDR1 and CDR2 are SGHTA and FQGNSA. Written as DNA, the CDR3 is TGTGCCAGCAGCTTAGATGCCGGGACAGACGCTTTCTTT. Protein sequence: CASSLDAGTDAFF.

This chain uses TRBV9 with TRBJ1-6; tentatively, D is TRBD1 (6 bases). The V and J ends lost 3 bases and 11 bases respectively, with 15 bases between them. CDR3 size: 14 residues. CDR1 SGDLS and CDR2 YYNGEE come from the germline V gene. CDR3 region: CASSGQVSGAPLHF. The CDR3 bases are TGTGCCAGCAGCGGACAGGTTTCAGGGGCACCCCTCCACTTT.

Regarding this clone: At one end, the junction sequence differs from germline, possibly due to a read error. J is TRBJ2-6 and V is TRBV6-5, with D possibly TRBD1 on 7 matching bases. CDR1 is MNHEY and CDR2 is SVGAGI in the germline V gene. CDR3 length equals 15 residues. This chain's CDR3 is CASSSRGAGANGLTF. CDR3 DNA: TGTGCCAGCAGTTCCAGGGGGGCCGGGGCCAACGGCCTGACTTTC.

CDR3 sequence (DNA): TGTGCCAGTAGTCCCCGGACAGGGGTAACGGAGACCCAGTACTTC. Its translation is CASSPRTGVTETQYF. This sequence joins TRBV19 and TRBJ2-5, with 9 bases matching TRBD1. Per germline, CDR1 LNHDA and CDR2 SQIVND (reference sequence). V lost 5 bases, J lost 5 bases, and 9 bases stayed unmatched. CDR3 length: 15 amino acids.

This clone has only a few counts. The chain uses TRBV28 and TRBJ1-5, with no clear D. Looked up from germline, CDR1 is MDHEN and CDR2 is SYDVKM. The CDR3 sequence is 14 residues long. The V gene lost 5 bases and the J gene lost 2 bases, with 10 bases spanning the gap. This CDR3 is CASSPGLGNQPQHF. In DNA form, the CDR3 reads TGTGCCAGCAGTCCCGGACTCGGCAATCAGCCCCAGCATTTT.

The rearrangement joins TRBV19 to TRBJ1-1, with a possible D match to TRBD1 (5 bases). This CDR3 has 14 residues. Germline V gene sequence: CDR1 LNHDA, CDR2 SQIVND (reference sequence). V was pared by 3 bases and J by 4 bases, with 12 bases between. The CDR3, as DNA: TGTGCCAGTAGTATTGCAGATGACAGCACTGAAGCTTTCTTT. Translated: CASSIADDSTEAFF.

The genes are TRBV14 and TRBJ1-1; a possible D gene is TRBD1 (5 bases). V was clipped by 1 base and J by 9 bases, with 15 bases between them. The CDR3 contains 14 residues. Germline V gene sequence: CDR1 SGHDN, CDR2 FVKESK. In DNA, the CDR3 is TGTGCCAGCAGCCAAGTGATGGGGGGTCGCAAAGCTTTCTTT. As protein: CASSQVMGGRKAFF.

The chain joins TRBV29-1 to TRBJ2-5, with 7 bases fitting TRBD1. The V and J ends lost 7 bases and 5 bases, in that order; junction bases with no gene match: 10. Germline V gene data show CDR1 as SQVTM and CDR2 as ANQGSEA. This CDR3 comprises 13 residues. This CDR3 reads CSGIRQGSETQYF. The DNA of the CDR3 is TGCAGCGGGATTAGACAGGGTTCCGAGACCCAGTACTTC. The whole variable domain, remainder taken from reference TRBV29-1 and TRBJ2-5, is SAVISQKPSRDICQRGTSLTIQCQVDSQVTMMFWYRQQPGQSLTLIATANQGSEATYESGFVIDKFPISRPNLTFSTLTVSNMSPEDSSIYLCSGIRQGSETQYFGPGTRLLVL.

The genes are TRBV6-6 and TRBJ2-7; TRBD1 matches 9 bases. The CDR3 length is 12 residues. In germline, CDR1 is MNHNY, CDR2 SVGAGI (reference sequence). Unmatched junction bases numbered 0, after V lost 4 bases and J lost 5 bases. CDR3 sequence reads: CASSWTGDEQYF. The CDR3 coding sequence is TGTGCCAGCAGTTGGACAGGGGACGAGCAGTACTTC.

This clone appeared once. CDR3 DNA sequence: TGTGCCAGCAGCCCCCCCGGACTAGCGGGGACCGGGGAGCTGTTTTTT. Its protein is CASSPPGLAGTGELFF. The rearrangement links TRBV11-3 to TRBJ2-2, with 12 bases identical to TRBD2. The germline gives CDR1 SGHNT, CDR2 YENEEA. There are 16 residues in the CDR3. V dropped 5 bases and J dropped 5; count of bases not matched to a gene: 6.

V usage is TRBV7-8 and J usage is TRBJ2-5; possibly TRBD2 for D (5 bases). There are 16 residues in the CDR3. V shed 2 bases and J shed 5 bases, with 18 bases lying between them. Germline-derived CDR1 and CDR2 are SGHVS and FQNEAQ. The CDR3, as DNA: TGTGCCAGCAGCTTATCTGAAAATGAGGGTCCGGAGACCCAGTACTTC. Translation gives CASSLSENEGPETQYF.

CDR3 loop: CASSLGGAGEGETQYF. The CDR3 nucleotides read TGTGCCAGCAGCTTAGGGGGAGCGGGAGAGGGAGAGACCCAGTACTTC. V gene TRBV7-8 combines with J gene TRBJ2-5; TRBD2 aligns across 8 bases. The CDR3 extends over 16 amino acids. CDR1 and CDR2 from the germline V gene are SGHVS and FQNEAQ. After removal of 1 base from V and 4 bases from J, the junction contained 8 bases not matched to a gene.

In DNA form, the CDR3 reads TGTGCCAGCAGTAAAGCGGGGGGGCCGCAAGAGACCCAGTACTTC. It is translated as CASSKAGGPQETQYF. The V call is TRBV7-9, the J call TRBJ2-5, with 10 bases matching TRBD2. Looked up from germline, CDR1 is SEHNR and CDR2 is FQNEAQ (reference sequence). Trimming removed 6 bases from V and 2 bases from J; junction bases left unmatched: 6. The CDR3 is 15 amino acids.

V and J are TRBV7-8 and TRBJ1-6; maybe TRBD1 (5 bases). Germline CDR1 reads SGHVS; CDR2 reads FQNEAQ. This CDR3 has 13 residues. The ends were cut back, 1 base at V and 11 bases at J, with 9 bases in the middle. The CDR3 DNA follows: TGTGCCAGCAGCTTAGTCATAGGGGCACCCCTCCACTTT. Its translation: CASSLVIGAPLHF.

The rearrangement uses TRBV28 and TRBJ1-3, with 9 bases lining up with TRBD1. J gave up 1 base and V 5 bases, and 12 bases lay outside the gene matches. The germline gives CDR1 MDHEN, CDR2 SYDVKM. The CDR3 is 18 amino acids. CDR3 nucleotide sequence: TGTGCCAGCAGTGTTTCCCCCGGGACAGGGAATTCTGGAAACACCATATATTTT. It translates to CASSVSPGTGNSGNTIYF.

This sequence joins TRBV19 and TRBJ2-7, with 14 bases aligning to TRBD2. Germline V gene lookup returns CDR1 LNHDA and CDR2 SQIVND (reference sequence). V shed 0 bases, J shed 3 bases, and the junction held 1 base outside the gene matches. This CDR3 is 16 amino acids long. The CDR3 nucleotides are TGTGCCAGTAGTATAGAGGGACTAGCGGGAGACTACGAGCAGTACTTC. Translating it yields CASSIEGLAGDYEQYF.

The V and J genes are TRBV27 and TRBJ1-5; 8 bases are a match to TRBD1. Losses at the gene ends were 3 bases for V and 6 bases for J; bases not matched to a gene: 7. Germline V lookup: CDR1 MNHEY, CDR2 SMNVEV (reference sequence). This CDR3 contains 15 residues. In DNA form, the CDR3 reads TGTGCCAGCAGTTTCAATGGACAGGGTGGTCAGCCCCAGCATTTT. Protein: CASSFNGQGGQPQHF.

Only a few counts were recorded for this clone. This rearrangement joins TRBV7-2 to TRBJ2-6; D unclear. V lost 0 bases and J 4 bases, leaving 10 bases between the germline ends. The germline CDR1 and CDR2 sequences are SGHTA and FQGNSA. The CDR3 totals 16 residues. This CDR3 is CASSLAVQAGANVLTF. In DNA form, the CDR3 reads TGTGCCAGCAGCTTAGCGGTGCAGGCCGGGGCCAACGTCCTGACTTTC.

CDR3 protein: CSARTSGPYEQYF. In nucleotides, the CDR3 is TGCAGCGCCCGGACTAGCGGGCCCTACGAGCAGTACTTC. The chain combines TRBV29-1 with TRBJ2-7, with TRBD2 matching 11 bases. CDR3 size: 13 residues. V dropped 7 bases and J dropped 2; count of bases not matched to a gene: 4. In germline, CDR1 is SQVTM, CDR2 ANQGSEA.

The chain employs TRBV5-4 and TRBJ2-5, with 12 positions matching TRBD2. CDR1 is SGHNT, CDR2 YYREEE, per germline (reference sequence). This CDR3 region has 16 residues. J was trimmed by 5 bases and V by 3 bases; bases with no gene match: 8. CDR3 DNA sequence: TGTGCCAGCAGCTCTCGGACTAGCGGGATTTCTGAGACCCAGTACTTC. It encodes CASSSRTSGISETQYF.